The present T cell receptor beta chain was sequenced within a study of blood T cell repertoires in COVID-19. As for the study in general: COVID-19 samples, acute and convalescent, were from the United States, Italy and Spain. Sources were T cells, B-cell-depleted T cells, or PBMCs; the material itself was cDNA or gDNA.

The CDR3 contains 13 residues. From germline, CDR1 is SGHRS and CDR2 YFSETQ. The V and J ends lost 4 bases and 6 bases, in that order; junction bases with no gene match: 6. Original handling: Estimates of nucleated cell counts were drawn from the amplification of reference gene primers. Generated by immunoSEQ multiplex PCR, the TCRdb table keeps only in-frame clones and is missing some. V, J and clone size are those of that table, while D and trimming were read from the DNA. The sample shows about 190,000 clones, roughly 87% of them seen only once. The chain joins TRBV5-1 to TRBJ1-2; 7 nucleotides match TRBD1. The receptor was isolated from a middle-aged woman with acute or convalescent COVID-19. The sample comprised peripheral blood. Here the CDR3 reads CASSPPGQDGYTF. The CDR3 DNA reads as TGCGCCAGCAGCCCTCCTGGACAGGATGGCTACACCTTC.